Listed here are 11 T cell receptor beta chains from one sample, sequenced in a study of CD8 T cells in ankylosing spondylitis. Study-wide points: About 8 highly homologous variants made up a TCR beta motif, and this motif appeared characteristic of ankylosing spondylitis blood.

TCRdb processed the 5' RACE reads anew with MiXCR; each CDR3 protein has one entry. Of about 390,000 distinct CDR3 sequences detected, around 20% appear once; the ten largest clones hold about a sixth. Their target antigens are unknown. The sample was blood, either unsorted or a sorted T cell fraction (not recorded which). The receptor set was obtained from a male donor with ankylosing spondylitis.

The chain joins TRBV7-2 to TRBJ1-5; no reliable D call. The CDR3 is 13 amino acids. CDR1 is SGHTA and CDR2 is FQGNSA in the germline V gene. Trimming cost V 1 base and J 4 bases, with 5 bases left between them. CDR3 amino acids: CASSLEDNQPQHF. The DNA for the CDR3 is TGTGCCAGCAGCTTAGAGGATAATCAGCCCCAGCATTTT.

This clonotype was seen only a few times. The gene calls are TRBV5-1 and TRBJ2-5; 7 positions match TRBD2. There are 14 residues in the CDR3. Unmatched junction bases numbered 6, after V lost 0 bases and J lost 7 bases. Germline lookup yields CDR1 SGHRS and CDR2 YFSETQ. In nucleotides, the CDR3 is TGCGCCAGCAGCTTGGATGGAGGGGAGGGGACCCAGTACTTC. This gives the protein CASSLDGGEGTQYF.

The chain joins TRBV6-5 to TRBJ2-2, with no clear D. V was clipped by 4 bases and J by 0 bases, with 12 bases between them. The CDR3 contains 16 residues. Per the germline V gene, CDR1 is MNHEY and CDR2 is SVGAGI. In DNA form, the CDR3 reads TGTGCCAGCAGTTGGGTGGCGGCTTCGAACACCGGGGAGCTGTTTTTT. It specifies CASSWVAASNTGELFF.

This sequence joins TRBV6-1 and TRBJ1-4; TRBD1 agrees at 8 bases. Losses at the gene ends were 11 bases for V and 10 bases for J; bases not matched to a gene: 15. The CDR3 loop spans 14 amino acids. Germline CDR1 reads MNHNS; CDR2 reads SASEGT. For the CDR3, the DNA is TGTGCCGCAGGGGGCGGGCAGGGTGGAGGAAAACTGTTTTTT. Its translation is CAAGGGQGGGKLFF.

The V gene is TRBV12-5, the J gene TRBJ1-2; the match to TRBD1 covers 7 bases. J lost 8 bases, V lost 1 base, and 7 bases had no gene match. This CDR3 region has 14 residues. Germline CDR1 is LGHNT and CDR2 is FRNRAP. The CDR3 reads CASGLATGEGGYTF. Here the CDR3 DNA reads TGTGCTAGTGGTTTGGCCACAGGGGAAGGCGGCTACACCTTC.

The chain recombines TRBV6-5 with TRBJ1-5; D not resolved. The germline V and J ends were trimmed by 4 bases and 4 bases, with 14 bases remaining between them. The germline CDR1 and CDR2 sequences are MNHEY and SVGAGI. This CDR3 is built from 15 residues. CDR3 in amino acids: CASSFAAGRNQPQHF. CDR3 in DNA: TGTGCCAGCAGTTTTGCGGCAGGAAGGAATCAGCCCCAGCATTTT.

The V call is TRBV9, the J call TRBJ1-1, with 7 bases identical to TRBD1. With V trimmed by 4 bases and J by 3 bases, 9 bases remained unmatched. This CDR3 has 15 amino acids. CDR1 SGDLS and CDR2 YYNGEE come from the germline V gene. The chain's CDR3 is CASSPLTGRYTEAFF. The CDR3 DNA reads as TGTGCCAGCAGCCCCCTGACAGGGAGGTACACTGAAGCTTTCTTT.

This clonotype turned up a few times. CDR3 sequence (DNA): TGCAGTGCAGGGGCGGGTTCAGGCAATCAGCCCCAGCATTTT. Protein product: CSAGAGSGNQPQHF. The rearrangement joins TRBV20-1 to TRBJ1-5; weak D call: TRBD1 (5 bases). V lost 6 bases and J lost 2, with 14 bases in between. The germline V gene encodes CDR1 DFQATT and CDR2 SNEGSKA (reference sequence). The CDR3 contains 14 residues.

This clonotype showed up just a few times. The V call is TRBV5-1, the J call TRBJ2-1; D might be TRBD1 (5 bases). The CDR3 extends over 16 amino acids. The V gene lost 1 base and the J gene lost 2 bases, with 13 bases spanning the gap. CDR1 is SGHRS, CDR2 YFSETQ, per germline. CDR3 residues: CASSLLGQGAYNEQFF. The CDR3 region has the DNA TGCGCCAGCAGCTTGTTAGGGCAGGGTGCCTACAATGAGCAGTTCTTC.

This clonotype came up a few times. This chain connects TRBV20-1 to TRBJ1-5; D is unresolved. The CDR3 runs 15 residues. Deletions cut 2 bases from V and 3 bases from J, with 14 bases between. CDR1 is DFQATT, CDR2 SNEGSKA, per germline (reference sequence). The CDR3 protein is CSARWRGGPNQPQHF. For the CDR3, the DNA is TGCAGTGCTAGATGGCGCGGAGGCCCCAATCAGCCCCAGCATTTT.

The CDR3 protein is CASSYSTGEKLFF. The DNA of the CDR3 is TGTGCCAGCAGTTACTCGACTGGTGAAAAACTGTTTTTT. The chain joins TRBV6-5 to TRBJ1-4; no clear D gene. Per germline, CDR1 MNHEY and CDR2 SVGAGI. This CDR3 is built from 13 residues. V lost 0 bases and J 7 bases, leaving 6 bases between the germline ends.